This T cell receptor beta chain was sequenced in a study of control samples from healthy donors and cancer patients. Assay: immunoSEQ multiplex PCR; the TCRdb copy retains only in-frame clones and omits some. This table holds roughly 400,000 clones, roughly 90% found once. This TCR was sampled from a man in his forties with head and neck cancer. The material sequenced was PBMCs.

This CDR3 is CASSVKERGPGELFF. The CDR3 nucleotides read TGCGCCAGCAGCGTCAAAGAAAGGGGTCCCGGGGAGCTGTTTTTT. The rearrangement links TRBV4-3 to TRBJ2-2, with D possibly being TRBD1 (5 bases). V dropped 5 bases and J dropped 6 bases, with 16 bases sitting between them. CDR3 length: 15 residues. Germline-derived CDR1 and CDR2 are LGHNA and YSLEER.